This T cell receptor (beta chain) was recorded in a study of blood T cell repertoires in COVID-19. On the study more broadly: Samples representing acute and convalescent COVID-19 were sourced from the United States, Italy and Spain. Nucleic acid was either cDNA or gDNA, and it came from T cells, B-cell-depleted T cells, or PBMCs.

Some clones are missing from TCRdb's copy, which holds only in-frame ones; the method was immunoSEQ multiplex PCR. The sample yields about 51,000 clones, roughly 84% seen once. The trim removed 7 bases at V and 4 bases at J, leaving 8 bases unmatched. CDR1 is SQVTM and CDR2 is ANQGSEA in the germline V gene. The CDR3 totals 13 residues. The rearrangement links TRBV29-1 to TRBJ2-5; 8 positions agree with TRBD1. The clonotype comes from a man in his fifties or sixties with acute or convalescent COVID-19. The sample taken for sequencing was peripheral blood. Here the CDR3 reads CSAVGQGGETQYF. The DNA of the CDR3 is TGCAGCGCCGTAGGACAGGGCGGAGAGACCCAGTACTTC.